Listed below are T cell receptor beta chains from one sample, sequenced in a study of neurological immune-mediated disorders. TCRdb itself ran the 5' RACE reads through MiXCR, one entry per CDR3 protein. The sample yields about 66,000 distinct CDR3 sequences, 3% to 3.5% seen once. Specimen: PBMCs. These receptors originate from a man between 35 and 55 years old with multiple sclerosis. The CDR3 runs from the conserved cysteine through the conserved F or W.

j_call	v_call	cdr3_aa
TRBJ1-5	TRBV6-5	CASSQGASQPQHF
TRBJ2-1	TRBV20-1	CSARRVNEQFF
TRBJ2-1	TRBV6-5	CASAVGRGNEQFF
TRBJ2-4	TRBV5-7	CASTQPGLGNKNIQYF
TRBJ1-6	TRBV29-1	CSVGDSNNSTLNF
TRBJ2-3	TRBV5-1	CASSAALAASTDTQYF
TRBJ1-1	TRBV12-3/TRBV12-4	CASRPDRVRNTEAFF
TRBJ1-4	TRBV21-1	CASSSPTGEVEKLFF
TRBJ2-1	TRBV3-1	CASSPRAGDGGSEQFF
TRBJ1-1	TRBV20-1	CSASWVTEAFF
TRBJ2-2	TRBV5-1	CASSRYTGELFF
TRBJ2-2	TRBV5-1	CASSLSPGELFF
TRBJ1-1	TRBV7-2	CASSLDRGQGTEAFF
TRBJ1-5	TRBV12-3/TRBV12-4	CASSRNRLGQPQHF
TRBJ1-1	TRBV5-6	CASSLRPLNTEAFF
TRBJ1-4	TRBV20-1	CSARDWDRGNEKLFF